These 21 T cell receptor beta chains were all obtained from the same sample, sequenced in a study of Graves' ophthalmopathy and Graves' hyperthyroidism. Amplified TCR beta CDR3 regions were obtained using RNA transcripts as template. An initial RT-PCR round employing HTBI primers preceded a second-round multiplex PCR. Each CDR3 protein is one row after TCRdb ran MiXCR on the multiplex PCR reads. The repertoire holds about 1.1 million distinct CDR3 sequences, less than 45% seen once, with 8.5% to 14% in the top ten. Material for sequencing was peripheral blood or thyroid tissue (not recorded which). Receptors originate from an adult man with Graves' hyperthyroidism.

About this clonotype: A much larger clone lies a single base off, so this may be a read error. The chain is built from TRBV5-4 and TRBJ1-2; D remains ambiguous. CDR3 length: 14 residues. The germline V gene encodes CDR1 SGHNT and CDR2 YYREEE (reference sequence). The CDR3 is CASSPFGVAYDYTF. The CDR3 coding sequence is TGTGCCAGCAGCCCCTTCGGGGTCGCCTATGACTACACCTTC.

This chain's CDR3 is CASSLRARDRGDEHF. The CDR3 DNA follows: TGTGCCAGCAGCTTAAGAGCGCGGGACAGGGGAGACGAGCATTTT. The rearrangement uses TRBV11-2 and TRBJ1-5; TRBD1 matches at 10 bases. CDR1 is SGHAT and CDR2 is FQNNGV in the germline V gene. The J segment lost 14 bases and the V segment lost 2 bases, leaving 12 bases of the junction unmatched. This CDR3 spans 15 amino acids.

Ten or more counts support this clonotype. V usage is TRBV7-8 and J usage is TRBJ1-5; D unresolved. Germline V gene sequence: CDR1 SGHVS, CDR2 FQNEAQ. The CDR3 covers 15 residues. V lost 0 bases, J lost 4 bases, and 10 bases lay in between. In nucleotides, the CDR3 is TGTGCCAGCAGCTTAGCGGGTCAAAGTAATCAGCCCCAGCATTTT. Translated, it gives CASSLAGQSNQPQHF.

A remark on this clonotype: A clone one base away is much larger, so this may be a read error. V and J are TRBV7-9 and TRBJ1-4; D gene uncertain. The CDR3 runs 13 residues. From germline, CDR1 is SEHNR and CDR2 FQNEAQ (reference sequence). CDR3 bases: TGTGTCAGCAGCCCTACCGGGAGGGAAAAACTGTTTTTT. As protein: CVSSPTGREKLFF.

This clonotype appeared a few times. The V call is TRBV7-3, the J call TRBJ1-1, with TRBD1 identical over 9 bases. This CDR3 has 13 residues. Trimming at V came to 5 bases and at J to 3 bases, leaving 1 base not matched to a gene. Germline lookup yields CDR1 SGHTA and CDR2 FQGTGA. As DNA, the CDR3 is TGTGCCAGCAGCACAGGGGGCCACACTGAAGCTTTCTTT. This encodes CASSTGGHTEAFF. The entire variable domain, with the rest obtained from reference TRBV7-3 and TRBJ1-1, is as follows: GAGVSQTPSNKVTEKGKYVELRCDPISGHTALYWYRQSLGQGPEFLIYFQGTGAADDSGLPNDRFFAVRPEGSVSTLKIQRTERGDSAVYLCASSTGGHTEAFFGQGTRLTVV.

This clonotype was found a few times. The rearrangement uses TRBV9 and TRBJ2-2, with D possibly TRBD2 on 6 matching bases. CDR1 and CDR2 (germline): SGDLS, YYNGEE. The CDR3 is made up of 16 amino acids. V was cut by 3 bases and J by 2 bases, with 14 bases left in between. CDR3 nucleotides: TGTGCCAGCAGCGCAAAGGGACTTCGAAACACCGGGGAGCTGTTTTTT. It codes for CASSAKGLRNTGELFF.

This clonotype has ten or more counts. CDR3 residues: CATSDLGDRNQPQHF. For the CDR3, the DNA is TGTGCCACCAGTGATCTCGGGGACAGAAATCAGCCCCAGCATTTT. The chain joins TRBV24-1 to TRBJ1-5; TRBD1 aligns across 7 bases. V lost 3 bases and J lost 4; bases outside the gene matches: 5. The germline gives CDR1 KGHDR, CDR2 SFDVKD. The CDR3 has 15 amino acids.

This clonotype was counted at least ten times. The chain employs TRBV15 and TRBJ1-2; 9 bases fit TRBD1. Germline CDR1 reads LNHNV; CDR2 reads YYDKDF (reference sequence). The CDR3 loop spans 14 amino acids. J lost 1 base, V lost 3 bases, and 0 bases had no gene match. CDR3 sequence (DNA): TGTGCCACCAGCAGGGACAGGGGTAACTATGGCTACACCTTC. Its protein is CATSRDRGNYGYTF. Combining the CDR3 with reference TRBV15 and TRBJ1-2 gives the whole variable domain DAMVIQNPRYQVTQFGKPVTLSCSQTLNHNVMYWYQQKSSQAPKLLFHYYDKDFNNEADTPDNFQSRRPNTSFCFLDIRSPGLGDTAMYLCATSRDRGNYGYTFGSGTRLTVV.

This clonotype was counted a few times. The V and J genes are TRBV12-3 or TRBV12-4 and TRBJ2-2; maybe TRBD2 (6 bases). This CDR3 spans 14 amino acids. Trimming removed 8 bases from V and 7 bases from J, with 17 bases in between. The CDR3: CASSEGGMGGELFF. CDR3 nucleotides: TGTGCCAGCTCCGAAGGAGGGATGGGCGGGGAGCTGTTTTTT.

The CDR3 bases are TGCAGCGTTGAAGGGGCGGGGTGGGGATCCTACGAGCAGTACTTC. Translation: CSVEGAGWGSYEQYF. The chain combines TRBV20-1 with TRBJ2-7; tentative D call: TRBD2 (6 bases). CDR1 is DFQATT, CDR2 SNEGSKA, per germline (reference sequence). This CDR3 contains 15 residues.

The chain is built from TRBV4-1 and TRBJ2-7; perhaps TRBD1 as D (6 bases). The V end was cut by 0 bases, the J end by 2 bases, with 11 bases between. Germline lookup yields CDR1 MGHRA and CDR2 YSYEKL. This CDR3 region has 15 residues. The CDR3 reads CASSQDPGVTYEQYF. Here the CDR3 DNA reads TGCGCCAGCAGCCAAGATCCAGGGGTGACCTACGAGCAGTACTTC.

The V call is TRBV6-5, the J call TRBJ2-5; possibly TRBD1 or TRBD2 for D (5 bases each). The CDR3 runs to 15 residues. Germline V gene data show CDR1 as MNHEY and CDR2 as SVGAGI. Trimming removed 2 bases from V and 3 bases from J, with 13 bases in between. Written as DNA, the CDR3 is TGTGCCAGCAGTTACGGGGGATATGTAGAAGAGACCCAGTACTTC. It yields the protein CASSYGGYVEETQYF.

V gene TRBV19 combines with J gene TRBJ2-7; TRBD2 matches 9 bases. J gave up 7 bases and V 2 bases, and 12 bases lay outside the gene matches. CDR3 length equals 16 residues. CDR1 is LNHDA and CDR2 is SQIVND in the germline V gene (reference sequence). The CDR3 protein is CASSIMASGDPKEQYF. CDR3 nucleotides: TGTGCCAGTAGTATAATGGCTAGCGGGGATCCTAAGGAGCAGTACTTC.

The rearrangement joins TRBV2 to TRBJ1-5, with D hard to call. Germline V gene sequence: CDR1 SNHLY, CDR2 FYNNEI. CDR3 size: 13 residues. Trimming removed 1 base from V and 5 bases from J, with 6 bases in between. The CDR3 spells CASSEGEDQPQHF. CDR3 DNA sequence: TGTGCCAGCAGTGAAGGAGAGGATCAGCCCCAGCATTTT.

This clonotype was seen many times. The chain couples TRBV6-2 or TRBV6-3 to TRBJ1-1; 7 bases line up with TRBD1. V dropped 6 bases and J dropped 5; count of bases not matched to a gene: 6. The CDR3 is made up of 13 amino acids. Germline-derived CDR1 and CDR2 are MNHEY and SVGEGT. The CDR3 DNA sequence: TGTGCCAGCAGGGACAGGAGAATTACTGAAGCTTTCTTT. Its translation: CASRDRRITEAFF.

This clonotype was observed at least ten times. The genes are TRBV10-3 and TRBJ1-1, with D uncertain. Germline CDR1 is ENHRY and CDR2 is SYGVKD. Trimming removed 3 bases at V and 5 bases at J, with 4 bases between. The CDR3 has 11 residues. This CDR3 is CAISDLTEAFF. In nucleotides, the CDR3 is TGTGCCATCAGTGACCTTACTGAAGCTTTCTTT.

The chain combines TRBV15 with TRBJ2-3, with TRBD1 matching over 8 bases. The end of the DNA is better explained by TRBJ1-6, so the J call may be wrong. CDR3 length: 16 residues. CDR1 and CDR2 from the germline V gene are LNHNV and YYDKDF (reference sequence). CDR3 region: CATSRALDRVGSPLHF. The DNA of the CDR3 is TGTGCCACCAGCAGAGCTCTGGACAGGGTTGGCTCACCCCTCCACTTT.

The chain recombines TRBV11-2 with TRBJ2-7; D call uncertain. The germline V and J ends were trimmed by 6 bases and 6 bases, with 18 bases remaining between them. The V gene's germline CDR1 is SGHAT and CDR2 FQNNGV. CDR3 length equals 14 residues. The CDR3 here is CASSQNSGSLEQYF. In DNA, the CDR3 is TGTGCCAGCAGTCAGAACTCGGGCTCCCTCGAGCAGTACTTC.

The CDR3 sequence is CASSANATWGERIPPLHF. DNA for the CDR3: TGTGCCAGCAGTGCGAATGCGACGTGGGGGGAACGAATTCCACCCCTCCACTTT. The V call is TRBV6-1, the J call TRBJ1-6, with TRBD1 as a possible D gene (5 bases). V lost 4 bases, J lost 11 bases, and 27 bases lay in between. CDR1 MNHNS and CDR2 SASEGT come from the germline V gene. This CDR3 has 18 amino acids.

The chain is built from TRBV12-3 or TRBV12-4 and TRBJ2-7; D perhaps matches TRBD2 (5 bases). Trimming removed 7 bases at V and 0 bases at J, with 16 bases between. The CDR3 is 15 residues long. The CDR3 reads CASTSLPGSSYEQYF. Here the CDR3 DNA reads TGTGCCAGCACCTCCTTGCCGGGGAGCTCCTACGAGCAGTACTTC.

The chain combines TRBV4-3 with TRBJ1-2; no firm D call. Per the germline V gene, CDR1 is LGHNA and CDR2 is YSLEER. The V and J ends lost 0 bases and 5 bases respectively, with 13 bases between them. The CDR3 contains 15 residues. Here the CDR3 DNA reads TGCGCCAGCAGCCAAGATCTGTCACAGAAATATGGCTACACCTTC. The encoded protein is CASSQDLSQKYGYTF.